The clone carrying this TCR beta chain was detected many times. This sample was included in a study of spatial heterogeneity in lung cancer. Study-level background: A consistent excess of beta-chain over alpha-chain sequences was detected.

The CDR3 is made up of 16 amino acids. V was trimmed by 0 bases and J by 0 bases, leaving 12 bases between them. Germline V lookup: CDR1 MGHRA, CDR2 YSYEKL. Time point: sample taken at primary tumor resection. The 55 to 90 donors had untreated early-stage non-small cell lung cancer. From tumor, nontumor lung or frozen PBMC, whole RNA was taken unsorted for sequencing. A unique molecular identifier was carried by every single TCR cDNA molecule. MiXCR, run by TCRdb on the 5' RACE reads, gives a single entry per CDR3 protein. The sample gives about 39,000 distinct CDR3 sequences, around 3.1% of which show up once; about 37% is in the top ten.

This sequence joins TRBV4-1 and TRBJ2-7, with a tentative D call TRBD2 (6 bases). The sequence derives from a male donor with early-stage non-small cell lung cancer. The sequences come from normal lung tissue next to the tumor, collected at surgery. CDR3 region: CASSQEAAGTSYEQYF. CDR3 coding DNA: TGCGCCAGCAGCCAAGAGGCGGCGGGAACCTCCTACGAGCAGTACTTC.